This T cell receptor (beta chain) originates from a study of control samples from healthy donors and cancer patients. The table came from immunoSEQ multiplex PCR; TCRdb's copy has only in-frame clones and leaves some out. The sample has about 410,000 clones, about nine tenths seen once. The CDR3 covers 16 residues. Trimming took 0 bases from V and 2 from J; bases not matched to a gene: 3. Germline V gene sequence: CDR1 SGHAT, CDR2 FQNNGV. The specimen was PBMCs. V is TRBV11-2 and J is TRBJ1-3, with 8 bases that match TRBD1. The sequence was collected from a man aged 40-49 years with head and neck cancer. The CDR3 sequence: CASSLDARGPGNTIYF. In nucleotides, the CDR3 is TGTGCCAGCAGCTTAGATGCCAGGGGGCCTGGAAACACCATATATTTT. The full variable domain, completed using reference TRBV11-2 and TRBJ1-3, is EAGVAQSPRYKIIEKRQSVAFWCNPISGHATLYWYQQILGQGPKLLIQFQNNGVVDDSQLPKDRFSAERLKGVDSTLKIQPAKLEDSAVYLCASSLDARGPGNTIYFGEGSWLTVV.